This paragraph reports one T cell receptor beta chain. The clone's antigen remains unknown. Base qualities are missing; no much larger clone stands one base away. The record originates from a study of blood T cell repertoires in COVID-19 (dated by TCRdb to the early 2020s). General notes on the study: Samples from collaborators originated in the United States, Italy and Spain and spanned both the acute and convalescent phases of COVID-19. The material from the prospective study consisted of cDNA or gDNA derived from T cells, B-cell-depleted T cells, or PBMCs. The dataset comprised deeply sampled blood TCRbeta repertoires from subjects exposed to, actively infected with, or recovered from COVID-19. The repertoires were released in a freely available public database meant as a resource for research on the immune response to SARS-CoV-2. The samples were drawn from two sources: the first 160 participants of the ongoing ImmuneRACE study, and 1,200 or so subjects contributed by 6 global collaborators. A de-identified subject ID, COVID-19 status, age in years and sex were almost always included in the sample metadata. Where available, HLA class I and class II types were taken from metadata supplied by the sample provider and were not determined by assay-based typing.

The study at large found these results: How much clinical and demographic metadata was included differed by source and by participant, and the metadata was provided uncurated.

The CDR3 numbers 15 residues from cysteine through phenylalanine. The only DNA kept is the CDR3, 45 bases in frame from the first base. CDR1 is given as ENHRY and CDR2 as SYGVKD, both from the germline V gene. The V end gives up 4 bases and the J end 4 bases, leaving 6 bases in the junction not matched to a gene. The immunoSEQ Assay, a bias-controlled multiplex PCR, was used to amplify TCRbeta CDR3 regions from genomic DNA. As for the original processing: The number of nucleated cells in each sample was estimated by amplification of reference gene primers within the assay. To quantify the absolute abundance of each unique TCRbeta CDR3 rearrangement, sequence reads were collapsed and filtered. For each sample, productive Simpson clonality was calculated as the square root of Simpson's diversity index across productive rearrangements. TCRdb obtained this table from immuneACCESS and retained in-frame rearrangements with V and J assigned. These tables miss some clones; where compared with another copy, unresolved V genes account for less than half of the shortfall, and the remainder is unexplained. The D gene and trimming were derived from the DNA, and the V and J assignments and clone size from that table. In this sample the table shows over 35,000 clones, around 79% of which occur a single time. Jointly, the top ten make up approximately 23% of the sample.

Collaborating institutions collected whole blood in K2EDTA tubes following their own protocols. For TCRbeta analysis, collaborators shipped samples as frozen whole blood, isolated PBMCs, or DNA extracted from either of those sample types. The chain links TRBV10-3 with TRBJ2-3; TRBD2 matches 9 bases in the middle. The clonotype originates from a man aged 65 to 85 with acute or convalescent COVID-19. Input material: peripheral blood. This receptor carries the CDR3 CAISVSGSSADTQYF. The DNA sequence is TGTGCCATCAGTGTTAGCGGGAGTAGCGCAGATACGCAGTATTTT.